This T cell receptor (beta chain) was identified during a study of T-cell reconstitution after alpha-beta-depleted transplantation in children. Study outcomes and limitations: It was reported that alpha-beta T cells came from several hundred expanded graft clones (about two months after transplant). Certain patients had high TCRbeta diversity at day 60, and it came from recipient T cells and thymic progenitors that survived.

To note about this clonotype: What it binds is unknown.

Unique molecular identifiers were built into the TCRbeta library. MiXCR, applied by TCRdb to the PCR reads, yields one record per CDR3 protein. The data hold 700,000 to 950,000 distinct CDR3 sequences, with around 17% observed a single time. The CDR3 runs to 16 residues. Germline V CDR1 and CDR2: SGHRS, YFSETQ. The V end was cut by 1 base, the J end by 4 bases, with 15 bases between. This TCR was recovered from a male patient between 10 and 17 years old who had a stem cell transplant for acute lymphoblastic leukemia, so the T cells may come from the graft donor. The starting material was PBMCs, mostly from graft donor cells, obtained 360 days after TCRalphabeta/CD19-depleted stem cell transplant. The chain uses TRBV5-1 and TRBJ2-1, with a weak D call TRBD2 (5 bases). CDR3 nucleotide sequence: TGCGCCAGCAGCTTGATCCGGGATACTATATACAATGAGCAGTTCTTC. It translates to CASSLIRDTIYNEQFF.